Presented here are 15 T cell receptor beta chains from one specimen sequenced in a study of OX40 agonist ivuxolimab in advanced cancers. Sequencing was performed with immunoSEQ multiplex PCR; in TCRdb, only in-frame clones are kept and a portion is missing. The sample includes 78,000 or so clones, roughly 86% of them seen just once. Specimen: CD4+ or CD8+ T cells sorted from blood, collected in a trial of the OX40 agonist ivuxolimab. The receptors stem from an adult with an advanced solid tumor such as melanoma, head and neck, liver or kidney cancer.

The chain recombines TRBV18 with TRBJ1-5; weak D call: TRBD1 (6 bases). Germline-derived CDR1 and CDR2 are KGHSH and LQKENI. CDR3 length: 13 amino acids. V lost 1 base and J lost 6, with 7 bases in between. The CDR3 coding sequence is TGTGCCAGCTCACCACAGGGGGGTCAGCCCCAGCATTTT. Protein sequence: CASSPQGGQPQHF.

Here the CDR3 reads CASQPGPFNEKLFF. The CDR3 DNA follows: TGTGCCAGCCAACCGGGACCTTTTAATGAAAAACTGTTTTTT. V is TRBV28 and J is TRBJ1-4, with D tentatively TRBD1 (5 bases). Germline assignment: CDR1 MDHEN and CDR2 SYDVKM. The CDR3 loop spans 14 amino acids. V was pared by 8 bases and J by 4 bases, with 14 bases between.

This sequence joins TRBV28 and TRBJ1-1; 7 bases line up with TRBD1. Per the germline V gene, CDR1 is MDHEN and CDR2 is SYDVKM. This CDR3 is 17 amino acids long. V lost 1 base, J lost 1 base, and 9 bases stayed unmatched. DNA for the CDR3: TGTGCCAGCAGTTTATTTGGGCCAGGGGGTGCGAACACTGAAGCTTTCTTT. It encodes CASSLFGPGGANTEAFF.

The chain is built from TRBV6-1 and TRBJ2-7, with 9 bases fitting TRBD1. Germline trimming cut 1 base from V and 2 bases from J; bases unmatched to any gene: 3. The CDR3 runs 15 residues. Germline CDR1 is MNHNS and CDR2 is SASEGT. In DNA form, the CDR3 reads TGTGCCAGCAGTGAAGTGGGGACAGGGACCTACGAGCAGTACTTC. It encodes CASSEVGTGTYEQYF.

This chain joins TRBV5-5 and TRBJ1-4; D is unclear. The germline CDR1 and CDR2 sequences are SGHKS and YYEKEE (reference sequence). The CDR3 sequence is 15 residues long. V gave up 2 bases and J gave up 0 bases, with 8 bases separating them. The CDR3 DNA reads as TGTGCCAGCAGCTTCCGGAAGGCAACTAATGAAAAACTGTTTTTT. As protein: CASSFRKATNEKLFF. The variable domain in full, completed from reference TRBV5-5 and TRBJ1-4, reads DAGVTQSPTHLIKTRGQQVTLRCSPISGHKSVSWYQQVLGQGPQFIFQYYEKEERGRGNFPDRFSARQFPNYSSELNVNALLLGDSALYLCASSFRKATNEKLFFGSGTQLSVL.

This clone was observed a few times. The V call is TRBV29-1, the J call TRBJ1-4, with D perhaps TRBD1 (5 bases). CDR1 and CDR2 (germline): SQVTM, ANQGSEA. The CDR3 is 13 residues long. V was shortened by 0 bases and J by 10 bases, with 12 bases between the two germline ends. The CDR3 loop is CSVEEGPVGKLFF. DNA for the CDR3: TGCAGCGTTGAAGAGGGGCCAGTTGGAAAACTGTTTTTT.

The CDR3 here is CASSSSTSGIKNEQFF. Written as DNA, the CDR3 is TGTGCCAGCTCATCCTCAACTAGCGGGATAAAGAATGAGCAGTTCTTC. The chain joins TRBV18 to TRBJ2-1, with 10 bases lining up with TRBD2. V shed 5 bases, J shed 7 bases, and the junction held 11 bases outside the gene matches. CDR1 is KGHSH, CDR2 LQKENI, per germline. The CDR3 contains 16 residues. Filled out from reference TRBV18 and TRBJ2-1, the complete variable domain reads NAGVMQNPRHLVRRRGQEARLRCSPMKGHSHVYWYRQLPEEGLKFMVYLQKENIIDESGMPKERFSAEFPKEGPSILRIQQVVRGDSAAYFCASSSSTSGIKNEQFFGPGTRLTVL.

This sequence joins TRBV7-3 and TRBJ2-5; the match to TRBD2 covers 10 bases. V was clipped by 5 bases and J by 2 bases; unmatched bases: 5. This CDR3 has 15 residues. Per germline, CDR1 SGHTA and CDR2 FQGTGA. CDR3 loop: CASSPLAGSQETQYF. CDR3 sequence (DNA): TGTGCCAGCAGCCCACTAGCGGGATCACAAGAGACCCAGTACTTC.

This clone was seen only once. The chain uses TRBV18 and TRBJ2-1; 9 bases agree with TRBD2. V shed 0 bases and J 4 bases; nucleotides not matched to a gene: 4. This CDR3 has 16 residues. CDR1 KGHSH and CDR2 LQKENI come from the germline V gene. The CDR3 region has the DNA TGTGCCAGCTCACCACCGAAGCGGGGGGCTTACAATGAGCAGTTCTTC. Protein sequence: CASSPPKRGAYNEQFF.

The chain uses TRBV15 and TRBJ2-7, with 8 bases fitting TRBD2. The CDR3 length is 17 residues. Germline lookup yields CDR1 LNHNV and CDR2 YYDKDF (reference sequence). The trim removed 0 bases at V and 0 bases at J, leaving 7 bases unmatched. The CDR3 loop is CATSRDRGSGSSYEQYF. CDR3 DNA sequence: TGTGCCACCAGCAGAGATCGAGGAAGCGGGAGCTCCTACGAGCAGTACTTC.

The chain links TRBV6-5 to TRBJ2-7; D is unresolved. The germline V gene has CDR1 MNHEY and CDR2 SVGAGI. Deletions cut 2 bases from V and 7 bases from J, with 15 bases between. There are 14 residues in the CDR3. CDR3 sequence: CASSYSSELVEQYF. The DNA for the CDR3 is TGTGCCAGCAGTTACAGCAGCGAGCTAGTAGAGCAGTACTTC.

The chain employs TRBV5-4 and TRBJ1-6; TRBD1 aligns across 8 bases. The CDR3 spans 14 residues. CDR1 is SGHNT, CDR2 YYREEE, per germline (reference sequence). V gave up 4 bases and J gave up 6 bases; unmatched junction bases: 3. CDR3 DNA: TGTGCCAGCAGCGGGACAGGACTTAATTCACCCCTCCACTTT. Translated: CASSGTGLNSPLHF.

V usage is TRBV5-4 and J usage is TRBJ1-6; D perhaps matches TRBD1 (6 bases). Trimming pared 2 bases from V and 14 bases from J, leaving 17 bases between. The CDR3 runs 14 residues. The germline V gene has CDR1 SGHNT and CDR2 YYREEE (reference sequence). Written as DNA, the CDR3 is TGTGCCAGCAGCTTCACTGACAGGCCGCAGTCCCTCCACTTT. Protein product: CASSFTDRPQSLHF.

The CDR3 spells CATRVGLQGTYEQYF. The CDR3 DNA reads as TGTGCCACCAGAGTGGGGCTACAGGGAACCTACGAGCAGTACTTC. The genes are TRBV27 and TRBJ2-7, with D perhaps matching TRBD1 (6 bases). The CDR3 extends over 15 amino acids. Germline values: CDR1 MNHEY, CDR2 SMNVEV (reference sequence). Trimming shortened V by 10 bases and J by 2 bases, and 21 bases separated the two germline ends.

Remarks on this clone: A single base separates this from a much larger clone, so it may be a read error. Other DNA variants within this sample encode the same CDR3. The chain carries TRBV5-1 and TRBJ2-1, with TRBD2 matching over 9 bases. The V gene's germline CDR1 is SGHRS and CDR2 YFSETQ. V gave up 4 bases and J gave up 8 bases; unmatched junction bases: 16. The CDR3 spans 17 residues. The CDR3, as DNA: TGCGCCAGCAGCCCGGGTCTGGCGGGAGGGCCTGGGTATGAGCAGTTCTTC. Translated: CASSPGLAGGPGYEQFF.